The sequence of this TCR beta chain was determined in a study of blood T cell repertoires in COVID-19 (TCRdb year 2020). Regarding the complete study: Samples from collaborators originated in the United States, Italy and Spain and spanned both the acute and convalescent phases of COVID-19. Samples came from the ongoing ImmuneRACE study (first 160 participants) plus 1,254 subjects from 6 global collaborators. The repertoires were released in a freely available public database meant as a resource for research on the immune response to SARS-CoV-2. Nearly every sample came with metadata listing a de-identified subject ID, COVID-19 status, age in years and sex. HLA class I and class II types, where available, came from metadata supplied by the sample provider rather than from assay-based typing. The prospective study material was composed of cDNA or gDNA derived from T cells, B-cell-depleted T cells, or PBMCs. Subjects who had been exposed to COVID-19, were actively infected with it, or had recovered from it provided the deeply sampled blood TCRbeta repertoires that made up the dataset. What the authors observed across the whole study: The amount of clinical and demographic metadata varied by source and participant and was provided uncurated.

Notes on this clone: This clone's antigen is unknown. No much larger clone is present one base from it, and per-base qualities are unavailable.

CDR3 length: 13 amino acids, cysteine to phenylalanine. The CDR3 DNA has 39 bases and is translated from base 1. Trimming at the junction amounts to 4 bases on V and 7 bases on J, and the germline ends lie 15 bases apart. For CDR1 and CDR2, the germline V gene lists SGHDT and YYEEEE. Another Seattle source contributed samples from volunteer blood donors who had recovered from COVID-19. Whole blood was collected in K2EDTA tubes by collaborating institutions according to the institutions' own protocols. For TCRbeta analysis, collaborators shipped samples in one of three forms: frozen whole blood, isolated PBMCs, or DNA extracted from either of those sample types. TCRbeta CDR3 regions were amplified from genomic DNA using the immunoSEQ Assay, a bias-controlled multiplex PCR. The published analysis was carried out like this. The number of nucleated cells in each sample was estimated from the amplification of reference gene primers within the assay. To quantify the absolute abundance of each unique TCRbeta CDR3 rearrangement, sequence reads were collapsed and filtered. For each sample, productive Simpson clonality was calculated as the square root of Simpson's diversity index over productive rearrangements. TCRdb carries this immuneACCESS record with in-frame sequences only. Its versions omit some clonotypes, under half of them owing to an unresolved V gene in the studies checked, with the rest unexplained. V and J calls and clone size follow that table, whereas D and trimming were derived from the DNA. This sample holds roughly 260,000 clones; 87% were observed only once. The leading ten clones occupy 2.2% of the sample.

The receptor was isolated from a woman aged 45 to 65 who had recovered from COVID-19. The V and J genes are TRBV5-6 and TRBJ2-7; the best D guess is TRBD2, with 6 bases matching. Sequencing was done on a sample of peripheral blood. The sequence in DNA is TGTGCCAGCAGCCGCCGGAGGGCCGGGGAGCAGTACTTC. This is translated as CASSRRRAGEQYF.